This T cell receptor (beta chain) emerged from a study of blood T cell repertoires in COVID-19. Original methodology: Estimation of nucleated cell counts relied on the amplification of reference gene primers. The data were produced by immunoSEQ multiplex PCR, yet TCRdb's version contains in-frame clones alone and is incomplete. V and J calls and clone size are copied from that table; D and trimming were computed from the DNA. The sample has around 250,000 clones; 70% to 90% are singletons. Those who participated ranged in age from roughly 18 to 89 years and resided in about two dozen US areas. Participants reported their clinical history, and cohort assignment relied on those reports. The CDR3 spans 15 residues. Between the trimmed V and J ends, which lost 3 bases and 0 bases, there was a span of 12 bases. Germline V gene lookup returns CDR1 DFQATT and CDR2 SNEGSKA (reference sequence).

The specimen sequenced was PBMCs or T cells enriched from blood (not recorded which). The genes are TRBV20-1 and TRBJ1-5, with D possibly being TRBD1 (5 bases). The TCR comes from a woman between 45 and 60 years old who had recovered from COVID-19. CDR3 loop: CSASQGGYSNQPQHF. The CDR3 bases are TGCAGTGCTAGTCAGGGAGGATATAGCAATCAGCCCCAGCATTTT.